A single sample is the source of the 9 T cell receptor beta chains below, sequenced in a study of identifying expanded T cells in peripheral blood. The assay was immunoSEQ multiplex PCR, and TCRdb's table has in-frame clones only and misses some. The table includes 80,000 to 90,000 clones, about 88% detected once. Sequenced: blood. Receptors originate from a person aged 18 to 75 in good health.

This sequence joins TRBV19 and TRBJ2-7, with 7 positions matching TRBD1. Losses at the gene ends were 4 bases for V and 0 bases for J; bases not matched to a gene: 6. CDR3 size: 15 residues. Germline V gives CDR1 LNHDA, CDR2 SQIVND (reference sequence). CDR3 amino acids: CASSRPGQSSYEQYF. DNA for the CDR3: TGTGCCAGTAGTAGACCGGGACAGAGCTCCTACGAGCAGTACTTC.

The genes are TRBV6-1 and TRBJ1-4, with 7 bases aligning to TRBD1. Germline CDR1 is MNHNS and CDR2 is SASEGT. This CDR3 is built from 16 residues. Trimming cost V 4 bases and J 4 bases; bases outside gene matches: 9. CDR3: CASSGDREYGNEKLFF. The CDR3 nucleotides read TGTGCCAGCAGTGGAGACAGGGAGTATGGTAATGAAAAACTGTTTTTT.

V gene TRBV4-3 combines with J gene TRBJ1-4, with 9 bases lining up with TRBD1. CDR3 length: 17 residues. Germline values: CDR1 LGHNA, CDR2 YSLEER. V gave up 0 bases and J gave up 4 bases; unmatched junction bases: 6. In DNA form, the CDR3 reads TGCGCCAGCAGCCAAGAGGGTCCGGGACAGGGTAATGAAAAACTGTTTTTT. It translates to CASSQEGPGQGNEKLFF.

As regards this clone: Germline and junction disagree at one end, which may indicate a read error. Other DNA variants within this sample encode the same CDR3. This chain connects TRBV2 to TRBJ1-2; D is undetermined. Germline CDR1 reads SNHLY; CDR2 reads FYNNEI. The CDR3 is made up of 13 amino acids. CDR3: CASSEALGYGYTF. DNA of the CDR3: TGTGCCAGCAGTGAAGCGTTGGGCTATGGTTACACCTTC. Together with reference TRBV2 and TRBJ1-2, the CDR3 gives the full variable domain: EPEVTQTPSHQVTQMGQEVILRCVPISNHLYFYWYRQILGQKVEFLVSFYNNEISEKSEIFDDQFSVERPDGSNFTLKIRSTKLEDSAMYFCASSEALGYGYTFGSGTRLTVV.

The chain is built from TRBV4-1 and TRBJ1-2; 9 bases are a match to TRBD1. The CDR3 runs 14 residues. With V trimmed by 3 bases and J by 12 bases, 11 bases remained unmatched. CDR1 MGHRA and CDR2 YSYEKL come from the germline V gene. The CDR3 sequence is CASSQFGTGKDHTF. CDR3 coding DNA: TGCGCCAGCAGCCAGTTCGGGACAGGGAAGGATCACACCTTC.

This chain uses TRBV5-1 with TRBJ2-2, with 7 bases identical to TRBD2. Looked up from germline, CDR1 is SGHRS and CDR2 is YFSETQ. The CDR3 runs to 16 residues. V was clipped by 0 bases and J by 5 bases; unmatched bases: 7. CDR3 coding DNA: TGCGCCAGCAGCTTGGGGGCGGGAGTGAGGACCGGGGAGCTGTTTTTT. It translates to CASSLGAGVRTGELFF.

The rearrangement links TRBV19 to TRBJ1-2; D gene ambiguous. The CDR3 length is 13 residues. CDR1 and CDR2 (germline): LNHDA, SQIVND (reference sequence). The V end lost 5 bases, the J end lost 8 bases, and 15 bases lay between the germline ends. CDR3 sequence (DNA): TGTGCCAGTAGTGTAGGAATTCTGGAAGGCTACACCTTC. This gives the protein CASSVGILEGYTF.

The chain uses TRBV6-6 and TRBJ2-7, with D tentatively TRBD2 (6 bases). V gave up 6 bases and J gave up 0 bases, with 15 bases separating them. Germline V gene sequence: CDR1 MNHNY, CDR2 SVGAGI (reference sequence). This CDR3 is 15 amino acids long. The CDR3 region is CASSFYWEDSYEQYF. The CDR3 nucleotides are TGTGCCAGCAGCTTTTATTGGGAGGACTCCTACGAGCAGTACTTC.

The chain recombines TRBV19 with TRBJ1-1; possibly TRBD1 for D (6 bases). Trimming cost V 5 bases and J 4 bases, with 14 bases left between them. The CDR3 is 14 residues long. Germline V gene sequence: CDR1 LNHDA, CDR2 SQIVND (reference sequence). The CDR3 sequence: CASSPTGWGTEAFF. The DNA of the CDR3 is TGTGCCAGTAGTCCTACAGGGTGGGGCACTGAAGCTTTCTTT.